This T cell receptor beta chain derives from a study of T cell responses to AZD1222 COVID-19 vaccine. Study-wide points: Spike-specific TCR breadth and depth both grew after two AZD1222 doses.

Assay used: immunoSEQ multiplex PCR; TCRdb lists only in-frame clones, some missing. The sample records roughly 120,000 clones, around 90% being singletons. V was pared by 6 bases and J by 6 bases, with 12 bases between. This CDR3 region has 13 residues. About this clone: Its cognate antigen is unknown.

The chain carries TRBV12-3 or TRBV12-4 and TRBJ1-3, with a tentative D call TRBD1 (5 bases). The sequence derives from an adult in good health. The specimen was peripheral blood, collected on day 0 of AZD1222 vaccination. The CDR3 coding sequence is TGTGCCAGCAGATGGGGGGGTACAAACACCATATATTTT. Its protein is CASRWGGTNTIYF.